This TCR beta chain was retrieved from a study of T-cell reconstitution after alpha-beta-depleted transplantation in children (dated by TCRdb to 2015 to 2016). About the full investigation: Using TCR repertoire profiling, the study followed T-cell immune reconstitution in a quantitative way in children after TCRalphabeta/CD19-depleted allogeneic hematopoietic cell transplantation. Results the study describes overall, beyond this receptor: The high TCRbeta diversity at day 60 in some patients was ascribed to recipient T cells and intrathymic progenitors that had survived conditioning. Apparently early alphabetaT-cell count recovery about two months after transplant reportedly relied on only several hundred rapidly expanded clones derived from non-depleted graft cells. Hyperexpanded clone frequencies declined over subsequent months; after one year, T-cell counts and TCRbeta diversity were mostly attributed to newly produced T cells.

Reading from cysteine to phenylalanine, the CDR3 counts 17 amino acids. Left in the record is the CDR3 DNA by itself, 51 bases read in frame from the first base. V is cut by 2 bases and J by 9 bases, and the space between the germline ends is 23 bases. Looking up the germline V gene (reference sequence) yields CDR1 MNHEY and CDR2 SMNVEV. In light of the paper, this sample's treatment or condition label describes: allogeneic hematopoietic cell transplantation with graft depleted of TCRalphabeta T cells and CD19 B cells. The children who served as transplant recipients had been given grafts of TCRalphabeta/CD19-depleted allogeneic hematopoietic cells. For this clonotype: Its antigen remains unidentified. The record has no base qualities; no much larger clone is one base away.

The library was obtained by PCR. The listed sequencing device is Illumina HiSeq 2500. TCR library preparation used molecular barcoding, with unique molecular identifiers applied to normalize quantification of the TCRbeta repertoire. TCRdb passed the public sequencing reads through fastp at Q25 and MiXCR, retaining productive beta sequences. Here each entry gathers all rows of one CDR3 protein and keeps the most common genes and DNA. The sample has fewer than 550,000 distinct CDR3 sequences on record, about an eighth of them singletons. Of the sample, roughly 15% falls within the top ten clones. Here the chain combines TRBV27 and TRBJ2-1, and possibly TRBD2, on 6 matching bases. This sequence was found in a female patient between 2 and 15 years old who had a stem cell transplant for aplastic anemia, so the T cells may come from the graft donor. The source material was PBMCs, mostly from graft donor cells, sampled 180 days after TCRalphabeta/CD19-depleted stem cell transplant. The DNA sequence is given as TGTGCCAGCAGTTTAATGTTTAGGAGGGTTACATCCGGTGAGCAGTTCTTC. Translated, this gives CASSLMFRRVTSGEQFF.